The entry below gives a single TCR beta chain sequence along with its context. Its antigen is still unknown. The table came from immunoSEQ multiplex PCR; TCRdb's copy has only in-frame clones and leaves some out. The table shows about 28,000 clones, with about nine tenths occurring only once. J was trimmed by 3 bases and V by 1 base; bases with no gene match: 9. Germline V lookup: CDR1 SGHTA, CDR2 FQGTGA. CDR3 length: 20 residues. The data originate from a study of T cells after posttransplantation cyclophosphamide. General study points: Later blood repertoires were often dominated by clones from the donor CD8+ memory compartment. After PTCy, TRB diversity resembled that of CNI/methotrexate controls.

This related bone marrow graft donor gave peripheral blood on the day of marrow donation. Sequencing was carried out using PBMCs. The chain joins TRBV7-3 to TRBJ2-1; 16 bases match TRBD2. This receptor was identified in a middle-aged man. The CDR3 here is CASSLSPPGLAGGHYNEQFF. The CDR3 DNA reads TGTGCCAGCAGCTTAAGCCCACCGGGACTAGCGGGGGGGCACTACAATGAGCAGTTCTTC. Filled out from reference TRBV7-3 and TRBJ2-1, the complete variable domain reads GAGVSQTPSNKVTEKGKYVELRCDPISGHTALYWYRQSLGQGPEFLIYFQGTGAADDSGLPNDRFFAVRPEGSVSTLKIQRTERGDSAVYLCASSLSPPGLAGGHYNEQFFGPGTRLTVL.